This passage covers 32 T cell receptor beta chains from one sample sequenced in a study of CD8 T cells in ankylosing spondylitis. One entry per CDR3 protein results from TCRdb running MiXCR on the 5' RACE reads. The data contain some 270,000 distinct CDR3 sequences, roughly 32% of them seen just once; the ten biggest clones take up 3.5% to 4.5%. What was sequenced was blood, either unsorted or a sorted T cell fraction (not recorded which). Every receptor here comes from a male donor with ankylosing spondylitis or in good health (not recorded which).

This chain joins TRBV2 and TRBJ2-3; 7 bases agree with TRBD2. The germline CDR1 and CDR2 sequences are SNHLY and FYNNEI. Trimming took 6 bases from V and 2 from J; bases not matched to a gene: 11. CDR3 size: 16 residues. The CDR3 loop is CASSTRLAPSTDTQYF. CDR3 nucleotide sequence: TGTGCCAGCAGCACCAGACTAGCTCCATCCACAGATACGCAGTATTTT.

The chain carries TRBV20-1 and TRBJ2-3; 8 nucleotides agree with TRBD2. The CDR3 contains 16 residues. CDR1 is DFQATT, CDR2 SNEGSKA, per germline (reference sequence). The V segment lost 6 bases and the J segment 6 bases; nucleotides outside the gene matches: 17. CDR3 bases: TGCAGTGCCACCCCATGGACTAGCCAAGATCGGGATACGCAGTATTTT. Amino acid sequence: CSATPWTSQDRDTQYF.

The table lists this clonotype with many counts. The V gene is TRBV6-5, the J gene TRBJ2-7; no reliable D call. The CDR3 spans 15 residues. V dropped 0 bases and J dropped 2 bases, with 11 bases sitting between them. Germline V lookup: CDR1 MNHEY, CDR2 SVGAGI. The CDR3 spells CASSYSDLGTYEQYF. CDR3 DNA: TGTGCCAGCAGTTACTCGGATTTAGGTACCTACGAGCAGTACTTC.

This clonotype came up a few times. The CDR3 loop reads CASSTQGFGYGYTF. CDR3 coding DNA: TGTGCCAGCAGCACCCAGGGGTTTGGCTATGGCTACACCTTC. This chain joins TRBV25-1 and TRBJ1-2, with D perhaps matching TRBD1 (6 bases). Germline V gene sequence: CDR1 MGHDK, CDR2 SYGVNS. This CDR3 has 14 residues. The V end was cut by 6 bases, the J end by 4 bases, with 15 bases between.

This clonotype was observed a handful of times. The V gene is TRBV29-1, the J gene TRBJ2-7; D unresolved. CDR3 length equals 12 residues. Germline loops: CDR1 SQVTM, CDR2 ANQGSEA. With 6 bases removed from V and 2 bases from J, the gap between germline ends came to 11 bases. The CDR3 DNA reads TGCAGCGTCCAGACCGTAACCTACGAGCAGTACTTC. Protein: CSVQTVTYEQYF.

The chain combines TRBV20-1 with TRBJ2-3; D call uncertain. With 1 base removed from V and 5 bases from J, the gap between germline ends came to 10 bases. This CDR3 has 13 residues. CDR1 DFQATT and CDR2 SNEGSKA come from the germline V gene (reference sequence). The CDR3 here is CSARGTAQDTQYF. CDR3 coding DNA: TGCAGTGCTAGAGGGACCGCTCAAGATACGCAGTATTTT.

In this sample, this clonotype turned up a few times. V is TRBV7-2 and J is TRBJ2-3; a weak D match, TRBD2 (6 bases). The ends were cut back, 6 bases at V and 1 base at J, with 11 bases in the middle. Germline lookup yields CDR1 SGHTA and CDR2 FQGNSA. This CDR3 is 14 amino acids long. CDR3 sequence: CASRLRGGTDTQYF. The CDR3 coding sequence is TGTGCCAGCAGACTGCGGGGAGGCACAGATACGCAGTATTTT.

In this sample, this clonotype turned up a few times. V and J are TRBV7-6 and TRBJ2-7, with 8 positions matching TRBD2. Germline CDR1 is SGHVS and CDR2 is FNYEAQ. V gave up 4 bases and J gave up 2 bases; unmatched junction bases: 7. The CDR3 is 15 residues long. CDR3 in amino acids: CASSSSGGQAYEQYF. CDR3 DNA sequence: TGTGCCAGCAGCTCCAGCGGGGGCCAAGCCTACGAGCAGTACTTC.

This clonotype was observed a handful of times. The V call is TRBV3-1, the J call TRBJ2-7, with D tentatively TRBD1 (5 bases). V was trimmed by 7 bases and J by 1 base, leaving 14 bases between them. Germline-derived CDR1 and CDR2 are LGHDT and YNNKEL (reference sequence). This CDR3 is 14 amino acids long. CDR3 DNA: TGTGCCAGCAACCCTTCCGACAGATCCTACGAGCAGTACTTC. Residues: CASNPSDRSYEQYF.

The sample holds a few counts of this clonotype. This chain uses TRBV5-1 with TRBJ1-5; 11 bases match TRBD1. The CDR3 has 16 residues. With V trimmed by 4 bases and J by 2 bases, 5 bases remained unmatched. Germline values: CDR1 SGHRS, CDR2 YFSETQ. The CDR3 loop reads CASSGTGGRCNQPQHF. The CDR3 DNA follows: TGCGCCAGCAGCGGGACAGGGGGACGGTGCAATCAGCCCCAGCATTTT.

The V gene is TRBV27, the J gene TRBJ2-3; a weak D match, TRBD1 (5 bases). V was clipped by 3 bases and J by 2 bases, with 15 bases between them. The CDR3 is 16 amino acids. The germline V gene encodes CDR1 MNHEY and CDR2 SMNVEV (reference sequence). Here the CDR3 reads CASSFSTVGYTDTQYF. The DNA of the CDR3 is TGTGCCAGCAGTTTCTCGACAGTGGGGTACACAGATACGCAGTATTTT.

V gene TRBV10-3 combines with J gene TRBJ1-1, with no clear D. The CDR3 totals 13 residues. CDR1 and CDR2 from the germline V gene are ENHRY and SYGVKD. The V end was cut by 11 bases, the J end by 0 bases, with 13 bases between. DNA for the CDR3: TGTGCCTCGGCGGGCCCTATGAACACTGAAGCTTTCTTT. Translation gives CASAGPMNTEAFF.

J is TRBJ1-2 and V is TRBV27, with D perhaps matching TRBD1 (5 bases). The CDR3 runs to 13 residues. Trimming left V 3 bases short and J 4 bases short, with 9 bases between. CDR1 MNHEY and CDR2 SMNVEV come from the germline V gene (reference sequence). The CDR3 DNA is TGTGCCAGCAGTTTGGGGCAGTTCTATGGCTACACCTTC. Translating gives CASSLGQFYGYTF.

This clonotype was seen a few times. V gene TRBV7-6 combines with J gene TRBJ1-3; 7 bases are a match to TRBD1. The germline V gene encodes CDR1 SGHVS and CDR2 FNYEAQ. This CDR3 is built from 12 residues. J lost 4 bases, V lost 11 bases, and 5 bases had no gene match. The CDR3 sequence: CALTGDGNTIYF. The CDR3 bases are TGTGCCCTAACAGGGGACGGAAACACCATATATTTT. Full variable domain (rest looked up from reference TRBV7-6 and TRBJ1-3): GAGVSQSPRYKVTKRGQDVALRCDPISGHVSLYWYRQALGQGPEFLTYFNYEAQQDKSGLPNDRFSAERPEGSISTLTIQRTEQRDSAMYRCALTGDGNTIYFGEGSWLTVV.

Here the CDR3 DNA reads TGTGCCAGCAGCCAAGATTGGCAGGGCTGGGACGAGCAGTACTTC. This gives the protein CASSQDWQGWDEQYF. This chain joins TRBV4-2 and TRBJ2-7; possibly TRBD1 for D (5 bases). The V gene lost 0 bases and the J gene lost 5 bases, with 14 bases spanning the gap. CDR3 length: 15 amino acids. From germline, CDR1 is LGHNA and CDR2 YNFKEQ.

Only a few counts were recorded for this clonotype. The chain employs TRBV29-1 and TRBJ2-5; 7 bases are shared with TRBD1. The germline CDR1 and CDR2 sequences are SQVTM and ANQGSEA. CDR3 length: 12 residues. The V segment lost 6 bases and the J segment 3 bases; nucleotides outside the gene matches: 4. CDR3 sequence: CSVDRVEETQYF. In nucleotides, the CDR3 is TGCAGCGTCGACAGGGTTGAAGAGACCCAGTACTTC.

There are a few counts of this clonotype. V gene TRBV7-9 combines with J gene TRBJ1-6; the D is unclear. Trimming took off 5 bases at V and 13 bases at J, with 12 bases between the two ends. In germline, CDR1 is SEHNR, CDR2 FQNEAQ (reference sequence). The CDR3 contains 12 residues. CDR3 loop: CASSTHESPLHF. The CDR3, as DNA: TGTGCCAGCAGCACCCACGAGTCGCCCCTCCACTTT.

The table lists this clonotype with a few counts. The J gene is TRBJ1-2, the V gene TRBV9, with 7 bases identical to TRBD1. With V trimmed by 3 bases and J by 5 bases, 10 bases remained unmatched. The CDR3 totals 15 residues. In germline, CDR1 is SGDLS, CDR2 YYNGEE. The CDR3 DNA reads as TGTGCCAGCAGCGACCGATTGACAGGGATATATGGCTACACCTTC. It codes for CASSDRLTGIYGYTF.

This chain links TRBV12-3 or TRBV12-4 with TRBJ2-2; D not resolved. The CDR3 spans 12 residues. The V end was cut by 6 bases, the J end by 10 bases, with 12 bases between. The CDR3 sequence is CASSPRPAELFF. In DNA, the CDR3 is TGTGCCAGCAGCCCGAGGCCGGCGGAGCTGTTTTTT.

In regard to this clonotype: A read error may produce the germline difference seen at one junction end. The chain has TRBV20-1 and TRBJ2-7; 11 nucleotides line up with TRBD2. The germline CDR1 and CDR2 sequences are DFQATT and SNEGSKA (reference sequence). This CDR3 is built from 17 residues. The CDR3 region has the DNA TGCAGCGCTAGAGATCGTACTAGCGGGGGTAATGCCTACGAGCAGTACTTC. Protein sequence: CSARDRTSGGNAYEQYF.

CDR3 loop: CASSPLRGFTGELFF. The CDR3 region has the DNA TGTGCCAGCAGCCCCCTGCGGGGATTCACCGGGGAGCTGTTTTTT. The chain uses TRBV9 and TRBJ2-2, with D perhaps TRBD2 (6 bases). Trimming took 4 bases from V and 4 from J, leaving 14 bases between them. CDR1 SGDLS and CDR2 YYNGEE come from the germline V gene. This CDR3 comprises 15 residues.

This chain's CDR3 is CASSLIQDPRTYEQYF. The CDR3 DNA reads as TGTGCCAGCAGCCTAATACAGGATCCGAGAACCTACGAGCAGTACTTC. This chain links TRBV3-1 with TRBJ2-7; a possible D gene is TRBD1 (5 bases). The CDR3 extends over 16 amino acids. Between the trimmed V and J ends, which lost 4 bases and 2 bases, there was a span of 18 bases. CDR1 and CDR2 from the germline V gene are LGHDT and YNNKEL (reference sequence).

This clonotype came up many times. This chain uses TRBV20-1 with TRBJ1-5, with TRBD1 as a possible D gene (6 bases). This CDR3 is 16 amino acids long. Trimming shortened V by 7 bases and J by 6 bases, and 25 bases separated the two germline ends. Germline CDR1 is DFQATT and CDR2 is SNEGSKA (reference sequence). CDR3 residues: CSVDGGGRIRSQPQHF. The CDR3 region has the DNA TGCAGTGTGGACGGGGGGGGCCGCATAAGAAGTCAGCCCCAGCATTTT.

This chain links TRBV20-1 with TRBJ1-6, with D hard to call. The germline V and J ends were trimmed by 1 base and 5 bases, with 12 bases remaining between them. There are 15 residues in the CDR3. Germline values: CDR1 DFQATT, CDR2 SNEGSKA (reference sequence). Here the CDR3 reads CSARVGQIHNSPLHF. CDR3 nucleotides: TGCAGTGCTAGAGTAGGGCAGATACATAATTCACCCCTCCACTTT.

Only a few counts were recorded for this clonotype. The chain has TRBV9 and TRBJ2-7; D not certain. Germline CDR1 SGDLS, CDR2 YYNGEE. The CDR3 length is 14 residues. The ends were cut back, 0 bases at V and 2 bases at J, with 9 bases in the middle. The CDR3 DNA is TGTGCCAGCAGCGTAGCTCCGGAAACCTACGAGCAGTACTTC. As protein: CASSVAPETYEQYF.

This clonotype was recorded a few times. The germline gene is not matched at one end of the junction; a read error may be the cause. The V and J genes are TRBV20-1 and TRBJ2-7; the D gene is possibly TRBD2 (6 bases). Germline V gives CDR1 DFQATT, CDR2 SNEGSKA (reference sequence). The CDR3 is 10 residues long. CDR3 protein: CSASQAGKVF. The CDR3 region has the DNA TGCAGTGCCTCACAGGCGGGAAAGGTATTC.

V gene TRBV7-9 combines with J gene TRBJ1-1; no clear D gene. The CDR3 runs 13 residues. Germline CDR1 is SEHNR and CDR2 is FQNEAQ (reference sequence). The ends were cut back, 1 base at V and 5 bases at J, with 8 bases in the middle. This chain's CDR3 is CASSLGSGTEAFF. CDR3 DNA sequence: TGTGCCAGCAGCTTAGGAAGTGGAACTGAAGCTTTCTTT.

This clonotype showed up just a few times. V is TRBV10-3 and J is TRBJ2-1, with D possibly being TRBD2 (6 bases). CDR3 length: 11 amino acids. Germline values: CDR1 ENHRY, CDR2 SYGVKD. Trimming removed 10 bases from V and 8 bases from J, with 12 bases in between. This CDR3 is CATTEGDEQFF. The CDR3 nucleotides are TGTGCCACCACGGAGGGTGATGAGCAGTTCTTC.

This clonotype turned up a few times. CDR3 DNA: TGCGCCAGCAGCACCCCGGGACACCGTACAGATACGCAGTATTTT. Encoded protein: CASSTPGHRTDTQYF. The genes are TRBV5-1 and TRBJ2-3, with D perhaps matching TRBD1 (6 bases). Per the germline V gene, CDR1 is SGHRS and CDR2 is YFSETQ. This CDR3 comprises 15 residues. With 4 bases removed from V and 3 bases from J, the gap between germline ends came to 15 bases. Full variable domain (remainder filled in from reference TRBV5-1 and TRBJ2-3): KAGVTQTPRYLIKTRGQQVTLSCSPISGHRSVSWYQQTPGQGLQFLFEYFSETQRNKGNFPGRFSGRQFSNSRSEMNVSTLELGDSALYLCASSTPGHRTDTQYFGPGTRLTVL.

This chain joins TRBV30 and TRBJ1-2; unclear D gene. The CDR3 has 15 amino acids. CDR1 GTSNPN and CDR2 SVGIG come from the germline V gene (reference sequence). V was shortened by 4 bases and J by 7 bases, with 22 bases between the two germline ends. The CDR3 sequence is CAWKLSGQVGPGYTF. The CDR3 DNA follows: TGTGCCTGGAAATTATCCGGCCAGGTGGGTCCTGGCTACACCTTC.

This clonotype turned up a few times. V gene TRBV12-3 or TRBV12-4 combines with J gene TRBJ2-1; D call uncertain. The CDR3 has 11 residues. Between the trimmed V and J ends, which lost 5 bases and 7 bases, there was a span of 6 bases. CDR3 DNA sequence: TGTGCCAGCAGTGATCGAAATGAGCAGTTCTTC. Translation: CASSDRNEQFF.

J is TRBJ2-1 and V is TRBV10-2, with no clear D. Deletions cut 5 bases from V and 0 bases from J, with 8 bases between. Germline values: CDR1 WSHSY, CDR2 SAAADI. The CDR3 loop spans 14 amino acids. The CDR3 DNA sequence: TGCGCCAGCAGTCTAGACACCTCCTACAATGAGCAGTTCTTC. The encoded protein is CASSLDTSYNEQFF.